This T cell receptor beta chain was documented in a study of cytomegalovirus exposure and HLA in healthy donors. There are 15 residues in the CDR3. Germline loops: CDR1 SNHLY, CDR2 FYNNEI. V shed 4 bases and J shed 6 bases, with 16 bases lying between them. PCR involved 60 Vbeta and 13 Jbeta primers. TCRdb's copy holds only in-frame clones and misses some; the assay was immunoSEQ multiplex PCR. The sample consists of 99,000 or so clones, roughly 80% of them appearing once. The sequenced sample consisted of PBMCs. V and J are TRBV2 and TRBJ1-5; a weak D match, TRBD1 (6 bases). This receptor was obtained from a man aged 60 to 75 in good health and CMV-seropositive. The CDR3 loop reads CASSGVRGKAQPQHF. CDR3 DNA: TGTGCCAGCAGTGGGGTCAGGGGAAAAGCTCAGCCCCAGCATTTT.